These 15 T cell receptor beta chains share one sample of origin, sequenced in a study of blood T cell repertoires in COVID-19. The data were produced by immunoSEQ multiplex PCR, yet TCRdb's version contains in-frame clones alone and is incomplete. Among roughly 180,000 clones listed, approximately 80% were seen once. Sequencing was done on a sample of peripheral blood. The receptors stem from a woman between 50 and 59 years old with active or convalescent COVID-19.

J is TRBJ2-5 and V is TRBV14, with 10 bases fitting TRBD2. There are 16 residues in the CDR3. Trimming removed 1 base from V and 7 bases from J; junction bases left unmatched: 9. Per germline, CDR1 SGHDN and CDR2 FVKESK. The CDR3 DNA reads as TGTGCCAGCAGCCAAGTCGTAAGCGGGAGGGCCACGACCCAGTACTTC. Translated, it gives CASSQVVSGRATTQYF.

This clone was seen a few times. Here the CDR3 DNA reads TGTGCCAGCAGCTCCGGGTTCTCTGGAAACACCATATATTTT. Translated, it gives CASSSGFSGNTIYF. The gene calls are TRBV13 and TRBJ1-3, with no clear D. Germline assignment: CDR1 PRHDT and CDR2 FYEKMQ (reference sequence). V was shortened by 4 bases and J by 0 bases, with 7 bases between the two germline ends. The CDR3 length is 14 residues.

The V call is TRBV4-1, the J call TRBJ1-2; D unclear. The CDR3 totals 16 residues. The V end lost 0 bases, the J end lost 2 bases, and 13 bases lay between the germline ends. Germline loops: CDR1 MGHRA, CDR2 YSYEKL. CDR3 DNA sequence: TGCGCCAGCAGCCAAGAGTTGACATTCCCGAACTATGGCTACACCTTC. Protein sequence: CASSQELTFPNYGYTF.

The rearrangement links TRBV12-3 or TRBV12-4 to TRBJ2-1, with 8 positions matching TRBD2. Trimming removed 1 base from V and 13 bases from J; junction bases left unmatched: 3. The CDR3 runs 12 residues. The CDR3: CASSLGGGLQFF. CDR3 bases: TGTGCCAGCAGTTTAGGCGGGGGGCTTCAGTTCTTC.

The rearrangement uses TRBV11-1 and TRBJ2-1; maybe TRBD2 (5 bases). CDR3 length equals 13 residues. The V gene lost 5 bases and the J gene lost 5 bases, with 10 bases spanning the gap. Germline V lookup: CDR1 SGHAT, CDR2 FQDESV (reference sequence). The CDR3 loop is CASSGSGNNEQFF. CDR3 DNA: TGTGCCAGCAGCGGGAGCGGAAACAATGAGCAGTTCTTC.

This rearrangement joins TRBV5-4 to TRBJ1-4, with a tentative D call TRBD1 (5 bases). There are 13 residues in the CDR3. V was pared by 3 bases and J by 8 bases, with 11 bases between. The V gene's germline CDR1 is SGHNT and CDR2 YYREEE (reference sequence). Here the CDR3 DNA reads TGTGCCAGCAGCTGGGGGGTTCGCGAAAAACTGTTTTTT. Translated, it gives CASSWGVREKLFF.

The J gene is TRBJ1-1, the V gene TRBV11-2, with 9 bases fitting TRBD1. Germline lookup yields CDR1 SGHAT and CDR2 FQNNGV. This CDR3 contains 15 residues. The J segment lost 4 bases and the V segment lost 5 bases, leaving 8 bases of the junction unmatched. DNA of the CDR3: TGTGCCAGCAGCACCTACAGGGGGCCGAGCACTGAAGCTTTCTTT. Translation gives CASSTYRGPSTEAFF.

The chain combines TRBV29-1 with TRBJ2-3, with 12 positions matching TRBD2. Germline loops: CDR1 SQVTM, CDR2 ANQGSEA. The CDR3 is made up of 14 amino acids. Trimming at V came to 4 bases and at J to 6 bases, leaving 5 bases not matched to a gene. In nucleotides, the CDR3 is TGCAGCGTTGGGTCTAGCGGGAGGGCCGATACGCAGTATTTT. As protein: CSVGSSGRADTQYF.

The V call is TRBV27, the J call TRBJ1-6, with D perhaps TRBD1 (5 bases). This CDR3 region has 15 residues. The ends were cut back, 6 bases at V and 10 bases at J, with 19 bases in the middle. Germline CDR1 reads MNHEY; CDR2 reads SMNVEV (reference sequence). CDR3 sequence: CASSPPGRGGSPLHF. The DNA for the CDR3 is TGTGCCAGCAGCCCTCCGGGACGGGGGGGATCACCCCTCCACTTT.

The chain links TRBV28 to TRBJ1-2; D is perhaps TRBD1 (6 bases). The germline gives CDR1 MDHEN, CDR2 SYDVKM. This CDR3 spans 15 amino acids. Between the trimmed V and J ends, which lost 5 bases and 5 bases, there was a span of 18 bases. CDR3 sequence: CASSTPGGGQYGYTF. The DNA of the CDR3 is TGTGCCAGCAGTACCCCGGGCGGGGGGCAATATGGCTACACCTTC.

CDR3 protein: CASSQAGAGWGYTF. DNA for the CDR3: TGTGCCAGCAGCCAAGCCGGGGCGGGATGGGGCTACACCTTC. The V and J genes are TRBV14 and TRBJ1-2, with D possibly being TRBD1 (5 bases). Trimming left V 1 base short and J 8 bases short, with 14 bases between. CDR1 and CDR2 from the germline V gene are SGHDN and FVKESK. The CDR3 sequence is 14 residues long.

The CDR3 reads CATSRLTGGDEQFF. CDR3 coding DNA: TGTGCCACCAGCAGACTGACAGGGGGCGATGAGCAGTTCTTC. The J gene is TRBJ2-1, the V gene TRBV15; 10 nucleotides line up with TRBD1. J gave up 8 bases and V 2 bases, and 3 bases lay outside the gene matches. The CDR3 spans 14 residues. Germline V gene lookup returns CDR1 LNHNV and CDR2 YYDKDF (reference sequence).

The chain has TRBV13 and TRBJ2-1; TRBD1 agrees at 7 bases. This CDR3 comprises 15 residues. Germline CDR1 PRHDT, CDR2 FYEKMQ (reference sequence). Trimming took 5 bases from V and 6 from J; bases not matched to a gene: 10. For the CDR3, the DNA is TGTGCCAGCAGCCGCGACAGGGCTCCTCCCAATGAGCAGTTCTTC. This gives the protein CASSRDRAPPNEQFF. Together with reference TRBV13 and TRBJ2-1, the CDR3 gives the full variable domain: AAGVIQSPRHLIKEKRETATLKCYPIPRHDTVYWYQQGPGQDPQFLISFYEKMQSDKGSIPDRFSAQQFSDYHSELNMSSLELGDSALYFCASSRDRAPPNEQFFGPGTRLTVL.

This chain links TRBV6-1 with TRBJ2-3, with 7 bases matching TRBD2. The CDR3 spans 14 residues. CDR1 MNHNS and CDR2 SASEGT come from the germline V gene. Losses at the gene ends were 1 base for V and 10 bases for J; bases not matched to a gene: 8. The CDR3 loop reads CASSEGEGRWSQYF. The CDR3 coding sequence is TGTGCCAGCAGTGAAGGGGAGGGGAGGTGGTCGCAGTATTTT.

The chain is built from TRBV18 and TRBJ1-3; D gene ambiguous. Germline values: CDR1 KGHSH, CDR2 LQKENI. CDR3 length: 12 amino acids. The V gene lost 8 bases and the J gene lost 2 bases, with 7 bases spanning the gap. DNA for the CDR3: TGTGCCAGCGAGGGTGCTGGAAACACCATATATTTT. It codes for CASEGAGNTIYF.